This T cell receptor (beta chain) was sequenced in a study of response to subunit inactivated influenza vaccine. There are a few counts of this clonotype. Germline CDR1 KGHSH, CDR2 LQKENI. V was shortened by 5 bases and J by 2 bases, with 7 bases between the two germline ends. This CDR3 comprises 12 residues. TCRdb fed the RT-PCR reads into MiXCR, producing one record per CDR3 protein. The sample records a few hundred thousand distinct CDR3 sequences, about a fifth being singletons. The chain employs TRBV18 and TRBJ2-7, with D unclear. The sample was PBMCs from blood, taken about 19 months after vaccination. The clonotype originates from a man in his fifties or sixties who received an inactivated influenza vaccine. The CDR3: CASSSTTYEQYF. The CDR3 DNA reads TGTGCCAGCTCATCCACCACCTACGAGCAGTACTTC.